Relative to its sample, the clone carrying this T cell receptor (beta chain) is medium-sized. Its antigen is unknown. TCRdb itself ran the 5' RACE reads through MiXCR, one entry per CDR3 protein. The sample has about 7,400 distinct CDR3 sequences; 6% to 9% are singletons. The time point is: sample taken at primary tumor resection. Deletions cut 2 bases from V and 2 bases from J, with 10 bases between. The CDR3 is made up of 15 amino acids. Germline loops: CDR1 SGHTA, CDR2 FQGNSA. The sample originates from a study of spatial heterogeneity in lung cancer. Background on the study: From matched bulk RNA-seq came a T cell module score, which showed a strong correlation with TCR transcript counts in tumor regions. Raw sequencing reads included, on average, more than ten appearances of each unique TCR and UMI combination. Whole-study findings and limits: Coverage of tumor T cells, an estimated figure, was about 7% for alpha and about 14% for beta chains. For expanded intratumoral alpha and beta TCRs, counts tracked tumor mutation counts.

The V call is TRBV7-2, the J call TRBJ2-1, with D perhaps given as TRBD1 or TRBD2 (5 bases each). The sequenced sample was lung tumor tissue, obtained at surgery. This TCR came from a male donor with early-stage non-small cell lung cancer. The CDR3: CASSLQGDPYNEQFF. The CDR3 DNA is TGTGCCAGCAGCTTACAGGGAGACCCCTACAATGAGCAGTTCTTC.